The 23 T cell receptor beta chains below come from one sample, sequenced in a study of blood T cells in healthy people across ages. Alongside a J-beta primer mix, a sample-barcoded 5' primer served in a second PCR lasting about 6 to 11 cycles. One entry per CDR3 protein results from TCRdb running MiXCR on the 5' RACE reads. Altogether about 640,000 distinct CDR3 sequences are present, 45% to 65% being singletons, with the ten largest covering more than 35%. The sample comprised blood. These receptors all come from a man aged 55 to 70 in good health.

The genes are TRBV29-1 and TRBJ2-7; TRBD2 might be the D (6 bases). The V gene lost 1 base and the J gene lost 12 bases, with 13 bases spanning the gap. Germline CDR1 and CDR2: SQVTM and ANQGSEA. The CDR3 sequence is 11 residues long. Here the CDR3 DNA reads TGCAGCGTTGAAGGGGGAGGTCAAGGGTACTTC. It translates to CSVEGGGQGYF.

The CDR3 nucleotides are TGCAGTGCTAGAGGACTTCACGAGCAGTACTTC. It specifies CSARGLHEQYF. J is TRBJ2-7 and V is TRBV20-1; no clear D gene. The CDR3 extends over 11 amino acids. The germline gives CDR1 DFQATT, CDR2 SNEGSKA (reference sequence). With 1 base removed from V and 5 bases from J, the gap between germline ends came to 6 bases.

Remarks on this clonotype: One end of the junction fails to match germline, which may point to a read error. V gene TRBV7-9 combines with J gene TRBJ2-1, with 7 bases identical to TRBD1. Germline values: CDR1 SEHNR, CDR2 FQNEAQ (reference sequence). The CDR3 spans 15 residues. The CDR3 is CSSSPRGSSYNEQFF. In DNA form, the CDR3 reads TGTTCCAGCAGCCCCAGGGGGAGCTCCTACAATGAGCAGTTCTTC.

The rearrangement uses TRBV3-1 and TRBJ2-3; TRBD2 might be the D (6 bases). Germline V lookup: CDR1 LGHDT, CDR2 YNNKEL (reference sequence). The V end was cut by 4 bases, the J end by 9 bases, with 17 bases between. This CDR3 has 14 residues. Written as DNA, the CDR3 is TGTGCCAGCAGCCCGGGGGTTGGGGGGAAGACGCAGTATTTT. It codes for CASSPGVGGKTQYF.

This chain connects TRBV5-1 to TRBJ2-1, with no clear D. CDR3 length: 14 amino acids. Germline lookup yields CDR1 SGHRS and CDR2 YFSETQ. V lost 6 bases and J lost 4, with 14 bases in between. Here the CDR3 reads CASNVRDNYNEQFF. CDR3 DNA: TGCGCCAGCAACGTCAGAGACAATTACAATGAGCAGTTCTTC.

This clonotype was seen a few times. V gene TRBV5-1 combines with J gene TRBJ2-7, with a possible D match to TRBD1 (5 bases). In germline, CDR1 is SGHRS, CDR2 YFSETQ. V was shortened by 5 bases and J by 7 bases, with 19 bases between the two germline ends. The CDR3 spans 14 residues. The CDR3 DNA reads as TGCGCCAGCAGTCTGAGGCATATGTCAGGGGAGCAGTACTTC. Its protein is CASSLRHMSGEQYF.

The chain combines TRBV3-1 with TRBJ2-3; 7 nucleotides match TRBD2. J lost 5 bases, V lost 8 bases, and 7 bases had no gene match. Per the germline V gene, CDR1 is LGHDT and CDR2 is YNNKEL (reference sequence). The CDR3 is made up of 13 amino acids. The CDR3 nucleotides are TGTGCCAGCGGGACTAATTCGGGAGATACGCAGTATTTT. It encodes CASGTNSGDTQYF.

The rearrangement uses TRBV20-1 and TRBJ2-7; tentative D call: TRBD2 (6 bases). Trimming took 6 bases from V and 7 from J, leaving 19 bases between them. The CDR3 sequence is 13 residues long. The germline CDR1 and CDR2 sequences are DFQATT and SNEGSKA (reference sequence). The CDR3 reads CSASHWGENEQYF. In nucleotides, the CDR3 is TGCAGTGCCTCACATTGGGGGGAAAATGAGCAGTACTTC.

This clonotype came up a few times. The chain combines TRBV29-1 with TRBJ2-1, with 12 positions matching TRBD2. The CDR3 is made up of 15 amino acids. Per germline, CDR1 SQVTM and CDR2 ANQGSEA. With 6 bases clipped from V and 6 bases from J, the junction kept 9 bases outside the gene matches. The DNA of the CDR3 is TGCAGCGTATTTGCCGGGACTAGCGGGTTCAATGAGCAGTTCTTC. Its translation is CSVFAGTSGFNEQFF.

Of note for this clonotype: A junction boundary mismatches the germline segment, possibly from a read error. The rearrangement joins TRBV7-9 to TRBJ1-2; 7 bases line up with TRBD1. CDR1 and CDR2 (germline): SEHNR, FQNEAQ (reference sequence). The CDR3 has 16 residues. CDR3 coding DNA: TGTGTCAGCAGCCGCGGGACGACGACAGGGAACTATGGCTACACCTTC. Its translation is CVSSRGTTTGNYGYTF.

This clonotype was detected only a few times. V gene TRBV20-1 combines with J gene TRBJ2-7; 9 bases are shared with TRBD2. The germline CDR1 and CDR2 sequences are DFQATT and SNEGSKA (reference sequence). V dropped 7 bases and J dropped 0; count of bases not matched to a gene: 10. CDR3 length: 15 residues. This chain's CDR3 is CSGSRSSGGSYEQYF. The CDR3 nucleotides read TGCAGTGGGTCCCGGAGTAGCGGGGGCTCCTACGAGCAGTACTTC.

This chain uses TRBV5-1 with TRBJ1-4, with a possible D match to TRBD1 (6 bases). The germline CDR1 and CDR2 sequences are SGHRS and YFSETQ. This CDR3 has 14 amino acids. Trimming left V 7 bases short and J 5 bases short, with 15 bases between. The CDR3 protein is CASRLGQLNEKLFF. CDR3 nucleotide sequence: TGCGCCAGCCGACTAGGACAGCTAAATGAAAAACTGTTTTTT.

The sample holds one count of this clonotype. This CDR3 reads CASSVRQGADLMWETQYF. The CDR3 DNA reads as TGTGCCAGCAGCGTAAGGCAGGGGGCGGATTTGATGTGGGAGACCCAGTACTTC. The chain couples TRBV5-6 to TRBJ2-5, with 8 positions matching TRBD1. The trim removed 4 bases at V and 5 bases at J, leaving 19 bases unmatched. Germline V lookup: CDR1 SGHDT, CDR2 YYEEEE. CDR3 size: 18 residues.

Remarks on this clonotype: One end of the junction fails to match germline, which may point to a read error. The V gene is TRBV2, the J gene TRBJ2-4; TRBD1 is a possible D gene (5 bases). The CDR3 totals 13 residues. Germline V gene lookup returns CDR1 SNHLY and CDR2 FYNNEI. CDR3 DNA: TGTGCCAGCAATCGGCAGGGTACGGACATTCGGTACTTC. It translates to CASNRQGTDIRYF.

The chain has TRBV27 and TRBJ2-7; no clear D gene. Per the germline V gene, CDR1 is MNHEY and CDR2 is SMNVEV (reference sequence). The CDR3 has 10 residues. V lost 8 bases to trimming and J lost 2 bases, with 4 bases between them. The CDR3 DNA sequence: TGTGCCAGCTTCCCCTACGAGCAGTACTTC. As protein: CASFPYEQYF.

CDR3 bases: TGCGCCAGCAGCTTGGCCGACGGAACACCAACTAATGAAAAACTGTTTTTT. This translates into CASSLADGTPTNEKLFF. J is TRBJ1-4 and V is TRBV5-1, with no clear D. The CDR3 runs 17 residues. The V end lost 0 bases, the J end lost 0 bases, and 12 bases lay between the germline ends. CDR1 is SGHRS, CDR2 YFSETQ, per germline.

DNA for the CDR3: TGCGCCAGCAGCGTTACTCCAGGGGGGGACACCCGCTACAATGAGCAGTTCTTC. This gives the protein CASSVTPGGDTRYNEQFF. The genes are TRBV5-1 and TRBJ2-1; D is possibly TRBD1 or TRBD2 (7 bases each). Trimming shortened V by 4 bases and J by 3 bases, and 23 bases separated the two germline ends. CDR3 length: 18 residues. Germline V CDR1 and CDR2: SGHRS, YFSETQ.

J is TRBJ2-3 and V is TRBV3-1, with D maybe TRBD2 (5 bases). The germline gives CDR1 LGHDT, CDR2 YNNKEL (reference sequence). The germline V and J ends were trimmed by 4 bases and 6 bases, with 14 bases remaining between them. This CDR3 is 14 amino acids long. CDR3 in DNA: TGTGCCAGCAGCCCAAACGCTGGAGGTGATACGCAGTATTTT. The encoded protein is CASSPNAGGDTQYF.

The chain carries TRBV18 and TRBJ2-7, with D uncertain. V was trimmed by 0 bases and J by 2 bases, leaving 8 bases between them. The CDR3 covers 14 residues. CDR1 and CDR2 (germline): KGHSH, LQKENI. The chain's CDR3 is CASSPPDTPYEQYF. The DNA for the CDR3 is TGTGCCAGCTCACCACCGGATACCCCCTACGAGCAGTACTTC.

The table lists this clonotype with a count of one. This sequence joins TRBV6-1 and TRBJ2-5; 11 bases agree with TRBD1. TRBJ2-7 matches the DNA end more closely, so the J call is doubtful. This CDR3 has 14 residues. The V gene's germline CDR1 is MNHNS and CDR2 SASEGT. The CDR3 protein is CASSRDRGNCEQYF. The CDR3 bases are TGTGCCAGCAGTCGGGACAGGGGGAATTGCGAGCAGTACTTC.

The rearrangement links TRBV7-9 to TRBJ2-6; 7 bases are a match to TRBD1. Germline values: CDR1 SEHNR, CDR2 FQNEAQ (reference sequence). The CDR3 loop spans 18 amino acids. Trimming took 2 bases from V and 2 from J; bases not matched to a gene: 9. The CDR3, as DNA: TGTGCCAGCAGCTTACGAAGGAAGAGGGGGCCTGGGGCCAACGTCCTGACTTTC. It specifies CASSLRRKRGPGANVLTF.

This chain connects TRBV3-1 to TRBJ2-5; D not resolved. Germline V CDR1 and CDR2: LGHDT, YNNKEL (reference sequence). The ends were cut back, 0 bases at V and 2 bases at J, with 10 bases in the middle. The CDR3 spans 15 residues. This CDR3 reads CASSQERGMQETQYF. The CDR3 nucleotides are TGTGCCAGCAGCCAAGAAAGAGGAATGCAAGAGACCCAGTACTTC.

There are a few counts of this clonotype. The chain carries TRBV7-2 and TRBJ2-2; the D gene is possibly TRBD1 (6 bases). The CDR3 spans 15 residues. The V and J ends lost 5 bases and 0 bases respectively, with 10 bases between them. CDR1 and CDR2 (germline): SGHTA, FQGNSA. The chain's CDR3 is CASSRDTTNTGELFF. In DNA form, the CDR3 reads TGTGCCAGCAGCCGGGACACCACGAACACCGGGGAGCTGTTTTTT.